This entry lists 3 T cell receptor beta chains sequenced from one sample in a study of blood T cell repertoires in COVID-19. Sequencing was performed with immunoSEQ multiplex PCR; in TCRdb, only in-frame clones are kept and a portion is missing. The sample holds 110,000 or so clones, around three quarters seen once. The sequencing sample was made of peripheral blood. The source is a human donor in a cohort sampled during active or convalescent COVID-19.

The V and J genes are TRBV6-5 and TRBJ2-3; the D is unclear. Germline CDR1 MNHEY, CDR2 SVGAGI. CDR3 length equals 12 residues. Trimming removed 1 base at V and 5 bases at J, with 4 bases between. The CDR3 DNA reads as TGTGCCAGCAGTTACTATAGAGATACGCAGTATTTT. Translation: CASSYYRDTQYF.

This chain connects TRBV4-3 to TRBJ1-2, with D maybe TRBD1 (6 bases). The V end lost 2 bases, the J end lost 4 bases, and 11 bases lay between the germline ends. The CDR3 has 14 residues. CDR1 is LGHNA and CDR2 is YSLEER in the germline V gene. DNA of the CDR3: TGCGCCAGCAGCCAAAGCCGGGACACCTATGGCTACACCTTC. Protein product: CASSQSRDTYGYTF.

V usage is TRBV5-4 and J usage is TRBJ1-4, with D maybe TRBD1 (5 bases). Germline lookup yields CDR1 SGHNT and CDR2 YYREEE (reference sequence). The CDR3 is 16 residues long. The V end was cut by 1 base, the J end by 0 bases, with 10 bases between. The DNA of the CDR3 is TGTGCCAGCAGCTTGAACGGGGGGTCAACTAATGAAAAACTGTTTTTT. Translating it yields CASSLNGGSTNEKLFF.